A selection of T cell receptor beta chains follows, all from one sample in a study of regulatory T cells in long-lasting Graves disease. MiXCR, applied by TCRdb to the multiplex PCR reads, yields one record per CDR3 protein. Found here are roughly 400,000 distinct CDR3 sequences, around 16% of them singletons; the top ten hold about 8.2%. These data were also filed under a second study, of T cells in Graves' hyperthyroidism and ophthalmopathy.

Sequencing was performed on peripheral blood mononuclear cells (PBMCs), taken at new diagnosis, from a patient treated with antithyroid drugs. Receptors were obtained from a woman in her forties with Graves disease. Each CDR3 is given with its conserved first and last residue. A D gene is named only where the DNA matches it firmly. Clone size is not always given. Where it is, it says once, few, many or a class for expanded clones.

v_gene	j_gene	d_gene	abundance	CDR3aa	CDR3nt
TRBV6-1	TRBJ1-2	NA	many	CASLNSLGGYTF	TGTGCCAGCCTTAACAGCCTAGGAGGCTACACCTTC
TRBV19	TRBJ2-5	NA	many	CASSTRGEETQYF	TGTGCCAGTAGTACCCGGGGCGAAGAGACCCAGTACTTC
TRBV12-5	TRBJ2-3	NA	NA	CASGSRDSTDTQYF	TGTGCTAGTGGTTCTCGGGACAGCACAGATACGCAGTATTTT
TRBV28	TRBJ1-5	TRBD1	many	CASSLYDRAFQPQHF	TGTGCCAGCAGTCTATACGACAGGGCATTTCAGCCCCAGCATTTT
TRBV6-5	TRBJ1-5	NA	few	CASSYSGESNQPQHF	TGTGCCAGCAGTTACTCGGGGGAGAGCAATCAGCCCCAGCATTTT
TRBV28	TRBJ1-5	NA	NA	CASSLSINQPQHF	TGTGCCAGCAGTTTATCTATCAATCAGCCCCAGCATTTT
TRBV19	TRBJ1-1	NA	many	CASTASNGGGTEAFF	TGTGCCAGTACAGCCTCTAACGGGGGTGGCACTGAAGCTTTCTTT
TRBV5-1	TRBJ2-5	TRBD1	few	CASSPVTGGLQETQYF	TGCGCCAGCAGCCCGGTTACAGGGGGCCTCCAAGAGACCCAGTACTTC
TRBV9	TRBJ2-3	NA	many	CASSVGLTDTQYF	TGTGCCAGCAGCGTAGGGCTCACAGATACGCAGTATTTT
TRBV28	TRBJ2-7	NA	many	CASSSRDTMVHEQYF	TGTGCCAGCAGTTCCCGGGACACGATGGTCCACGAGCAGTACTTC
TRBV7-3	TRBJ2-5	NA	many	CASSRSVQETQYF	TGTGCCAGCAGCCGTAGCGTACAAGAGACCCAGTACTTC
TRBV20-1	TRBJ1-5	NA	few	CSARDGDSNQPQHF	TGCAGTGCTAGAGATGGGGATAGCAATCAGCCCCAGCATTTT
TRBV18	TRBJ2-3	TRBD1	once	CASSPTSQGDTDTQYF	TGTGCCAGCTCACCAACCAGCCAGGGGGACACAGATACGCAGTATTTT
TRBV6-2/TRBV6-3	TRBJ2-1	NA	many	CASSYSDKSNEQFF	TGTGCCAGCAGTTACTCGGACAAGTCCAATGAGCAGTTCTTC
TRBV2	TRBJ1-5	NA	many	CASSEFALGQPQHF	TGTGCCAGCAGTGAATTTGCTTTGGGGCAGCCCCAGCATTTT
TRBV3-1	TRBJ2-1	NA	many	CASSQEFRSGQFF	TGTGCCAGCAGCCAAGAGTTCCGGAGTGGGCAGTTCTTC